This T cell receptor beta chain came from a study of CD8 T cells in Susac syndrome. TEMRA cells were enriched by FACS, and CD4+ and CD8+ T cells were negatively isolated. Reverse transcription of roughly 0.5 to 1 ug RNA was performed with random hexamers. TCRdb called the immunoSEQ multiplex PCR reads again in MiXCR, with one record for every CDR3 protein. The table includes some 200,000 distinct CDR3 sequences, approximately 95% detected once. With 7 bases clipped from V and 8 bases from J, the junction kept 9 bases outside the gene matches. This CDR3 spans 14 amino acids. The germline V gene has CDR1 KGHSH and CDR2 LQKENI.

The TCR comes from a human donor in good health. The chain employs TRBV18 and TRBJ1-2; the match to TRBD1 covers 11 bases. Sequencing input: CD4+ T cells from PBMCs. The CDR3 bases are TGTGCCAGCTTCCCCCGGACAGGGGGCGAGGGCTACACCTTC. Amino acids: CASFPRTGGEGYTF.